Presented here are 30 T cell receptor beta chains from one specimen sequenced in a study of spatial heterogeneity in lung cancer. TCRdb ran MiXCR on the 5' RACE reads and lists one entry per CDR3 protein. The sample has tens of thousands of distinct CDR3 sequences; 7% are singletons. Time point described: sample taken at primary tumor resection. The sequencing used PBMCs, collected at surgery. The receptors were sampled from a male donor with early-stage non-small cell lung cancer.

This clonotype was seen repeatedly, ten times or more. The gene calls are TRBV20-1 and TRBJ2-1; TRBD2 matches at 11 bases. CDR1 is DFQATT and CDR2 is SNEGSKA in the germline V gene (reference sequence). The trim removed 5 bases at V and 6 bases at J, leaving 9 bases unmatched. The CDR3 is made up of 15 amino acids. In nucleotides, the CDR3 is TGCAGTGCTCCCACAACTAGCGGGAGTCTCAATGAGCAGTTCTTC. Amino acid sequence: CSAPTTSGSLNEQFF.

The chain links TRBV21-1 to TRBJ2-7; the table's D gene call, TRBD1, was not cross checked with the DNA. TRBV21-1 is tagged as a pseudogene. The CDR3 contains 18 residues. CDR3: CASSKVSGQLSSRGEQYF. The DNA for the CDR3 is TGTGCCAGCAGCAAAGTGTCGGGACAGCTTTCCAGCAGGGGCGAGCAGTACTTC.

The chain carries TRBV18 and TRBJ2-5; D might be TRBD1 (6 bases). V lost 3 bases and J 5 bases, leaving 13 bases between the germline ends. This CDR3 has 14 residues. Germline-derived CDR1 and CDR2 are KGHSH and LQKENI. Here the CDR3 reads CASSPYDRSETQYF. DNA for the CDR3: TGTGCCAGCTCACCTTACGACAGGAGCGAGACCCAGTACTTC.

The CDR3 DNA sequence: TGCGCCAGCAGCGCCGACAGGACGAGTGAAGATACGCAGTATTTT. This encodes CASSADRTSEDTQYF. The V gene is TRBV5-1, the J gene TRBJ2-3, with D possibly matching TRBD1 (6 bases). Germline CDR1 is SGHRS and CDR2 is YFSETQ. This CDR3 spans 15 amino acids. Trimming removed 4 bases from V and 5 bases from J, with 17 bases in between. Full variable domain (missing parts from reference TRBV5-1 and TRBJ2-3): KAGVTQTPRYLIKTRGQQVTLSCSPISGHRSVSWYQQTPGQGLQFLFEYFSETQRNKGNFPGRFSGRQFSNSRSEMNVSTLELGDSALYLCASSADRTSEDTQYFGPGTRLTVL.

The table lists this clonotype with many counts. The genes are TRBV15 and TRBJ1-3, with unresolved D. Germline V gives CDR1 LNHNV, CDR2 YYDKDF (reference sequence). This CDR3 contains 15 residues. The V gene lost 0 bases and the J gene lost 0 bases, with 6 bases spanning the gap. This chain's CDR3 is CATSRDRDSGNTIYF. CDR3 DNA: TGTGCCACCAGCAGAGATCGGGACTCTGGAAACACCATATATTTT.

There are a few counts of this clonotype. The genes are TRBV12-3 or TRBV12-4 and TRBJ1-2, with D maybe TRBD1 (5 bases). The CDR3 spans 14 residues. Trimming stripped 7 bases from V and 0 bases from J, with 12 bases between. The CDR3 DNA reads TGTGCCAGCACTACAGGACCTGCTAACTATGGCTACACCTTC. Amino acid sequence: CASTTGPANYGYTF.

This clonotype has just a few counts. This rearrangement joins TRBV7-8 to TRBJ2-7, with D perhaps matching TRBD2 (5 bases). Germline V gene data show CDR1 as SGHVS and CDR2 as FQNEAQ. The CDR3 totals 12 residues. V was pared by 0 bases and J by 7 bases, with 7 bases between. CDR3 sequence (DNA): TGTGCCAGCAGCTTAGCGGGGAGTGAGCAGTACTTC. It encodes CASSLAGSEQYF.

This clonotype showed up just a few times. One end of the junction fails to match germline, which may point to a read error. The chain links TRBV6-6 to TRBJ1-1, with 8 bases identical to TRBD1. The CDR3 loop spans 14 amino acids. CDR1 and CDR2 from the germline V gene are MNHNY and SVGAGI (reference sequence). DNA of the CDR3: TGTACCAGCACCCTAGGGACAGGGAACACTGAAGCTTTCTTT. Protein: CTSTLGTGNTEAFF.

At least ten counts were recorded for this clonotype. The gene calls are TRBV28 and TRBJ2-7; D may correspond to TRBD1 or TRBD2 (5 bases each). Germline assignment: CDR1 MDHEN and CDR2 SYDVKM. CDR3 length: 12 amino acids. Trimming removed 2 bases at V and 4 bases at J, with 6 bases between. This CDR3 is CASSLGGYEQYF. CDR3 DNA sequence: TGTGCCAGCAGTTTAGGGGGTTACGAGCAGTACTTC.

This clonotype was seen ten or more times. The chain carries TRBV20-1 and TRBJ2-3; maybe TRBD2 (5 bases). This CDR3 has 15 amino acids. Germline assignment: CDR1 DFQATT and CDR2 SNEGSKA (reference sequence). Between the trimmed V and J ends, which lost 5 bases and 2 bases, there was a span of 17 bases. CDR3 protein: CSASPPDWYTDTQYF. CDR3 DNA: TGCAGTGCTTCCCCCCCGGACTGGTACACAGATACGCAGTATTTT.

This clonotype was counted many times. CDR3 residues: CASSEVYGYTF. CDR3 nucleotides: TGTGCCAGCAGTGAGGTTTATGGCTACACCTTC. The chain recombines TRBV6-1 with TRBJ1-2, with no clear D. Germline CDR1 is MNHNS and CDR2 is SASEGT. CDR3 length equals 11 residues. The V end was cut by 3 bases, the J end by 5 bases, with 4 bases between.

The table lists this clonotype with many counts. The gene calls are TRBV29-1 and TRBJ1-3; D not resolved. Germline lookup yields CDR1 SQVTM and CDR2 ANQGSEA. The V end lost 2 bases, the J end lost 2 bases, and 4 bases lay between the germline ends. CDR3 length equals 12 residues. The CDR3 sequence is CSVETAGNTIYF. The DNA of the CDR3 is TGCAGCGTTGAAACAGCTGGAAACACCATATATTTT.

A remark on this clonotype: Given a much more abundant clone one base away, this may be a read error. Here the CDR3 omits its conserved ending phenylalanine or tryptophan, so a read error is the likely source. This chain uses TRBV2 with TRBJ2-7; D is ambiguous. Germline assignment: CDR1 SNHLY and CDR2 FYNNEI. Trimming left V 10 bases short and J 9 bases short, with 25 bases between. This CDR3 is built from 14 residues. The CDR3 protein is CATSDRRQTHGQYG. For the CDR3, the DNA is TGTGCCACCTCCGACCGGCGGCAGACCCATGGGCAGTACGGC.

This clonotype was found many times. The genes are TRBV6-1 and TRBJ2-7; D call uncertain. Germline V gene sequence: CDR1 MNHNS, CDR2 SASEGT. The CDR3 runs 13 residues. Deletions cut 7 bases from V and 3 bases from J, with 13 bases between. In DNA, the CDR3 is TGTGCCAGCACTTCGGGTCCTCTCTACGAGCAGTACGTC. Its protein is CASTSGPLYEQYV.

In this sample, this clonotype turned up many times. This chain joins TRBV20-1 and TRBJ1-2; D gene ambiguous. CDR3 length equals 15 residues. CDR1 is DFQATT, CDR2 SNEGSKA, per germline (reference sequence). V was clipped by 2 bases and J by 5 bases, with 18 bases between them. The CDR3 loop reads CSARSPHLSGYGYTF. The CDR3 DNA reads TGCAGTGCTAGATCCCCACACCTATCCGGATATGGCTACACCTTC.

This clonotype was seen repeatedly, ten times or more. V gene TRBV4-1 combines with J gene TRBJ2-7, with D perhaps TRBD1 (5 bases). The CDR3 length is 17 residues. The germline V gene has CDR1 MGHRA and CDR2 YSYEKL. The germline V and J ends were trimmed by 0 bases and 3 bases, with 18 bases remaining between them. The CDR3 here is CASSQEDSLTPYYEQYF. For the CDR3, the DNA is TGCGCCAGCAGCCAAGAAGACAGTCTCACTCCATACTACGAGCAGTACTTC.

This clonotype has a count of ten or more. This sequence joins TRBV20-1 and TRBJ2-7; 9 bases line up with TRBD1. This CDR3 spans 12 amino acids. V was clipped by 5 bases and J by 5 bases; unmatched bases: 4. Germline CDR1 and CDR2: DFQATT and SNEGSKA (reference sequence). CDR3 amino acids: CSAYTGGDEQYV. CDR3 DNA sequence: TGCAGTGCTTACACAGGGGGCGACGAGCAGTACGTC.

This clonotype was seen a handful of times. V usage is TRBV9 and J usage is TRBJ1-4; 9 positions agree with TRBD1. The CDR3 extends over 15 amino acids. Germline assignment: CDR1 SGDLS and CDR2 YYNGEE. V lost 0 bases to trimming and J lost 7 bases; unmatched junction nucleotides: 4. CDR3 loop: CASSVGTGDAEKLFF. CDR3 DNA sequence: TGTGCCAGCAGCGTAGGGACAGGGGACGCTGAAAAACTGTTTTTT.

The chain is built from TRBV12-3 or TRBV12-4 and TRBJ2-3, with a weak D call TRBD2 (5 bases). V was clipped by 8 bases and J by 0 bases, with 15 bases between them. The CDR3 length is 15 residues. CDR3 in DNA: TGTGCCAGCGGATCCGGTGGACTGAGCACAGATACGCAGTATTTT. Encoded protein: CASGSGGLSTDTQYF.

This chain links TRBV7-8 with TRBJ1-1; D is undetermined. The CDR3 contains 15 residues. The V and J ends lost 1 base and 2 bases respectively, with 11 bases between them. CDR1 SGHVS and CDR2 FQNEAQ come from the germline V gene. The CDR3 here is CASSLGSLDNTEAFF. The CDR3 DNA reads as TGTGCCAGCAGCTTAGGATCTCTAGATAACACTGAAGCTTTCTTT.

This clonotype was seen many times. The chain recombines TRBV4-2 with TRBJ2-7; TRBD1 or TRBD2 may be the D gene (6 bases each). The CDR3 contains 13 residues. Deletions cut 5 bases from V and 2 bases from J, with 10 bases between. Germline values: CDR1 LGHNA, CDR2 YNFKEQ. CDR3 sequence (DNA): TGTGCCAGCAGCAGGGGGAGGACCTACGAGCAGTACTTC. Amino acid sequence: CASSRGRTYEQYF.

This clonotype is classed as medium-sized (0.01 to 0.1%). This chain joins TRBV20-1 and TRBJ2-7, with 7 bases identical to TRBD2. The CDR3 covers 17 residues. V shed 0 bases, J shed 7 bases, and the junction held 18 bases outside the gene matches. The germline V gene encodes CDR1 DFQATT and CDR2 SNEGSKA (reference sequence). CDR3 DNA sequence: TGCAGTGCTAGAGATCGGGAGGCTACCAACACTTGGGGGGAGCAGTACGTC. This translates into CSARDREATNTWGEQYV.

The rearrangement uses TRBV3-1 and TRBJ2-7; no clear D. CDR3 size: 14 residues. Looked up from germline, CDR1 is LGHDT and CDR2 is YNNKEL (reference sequence). Trimming shortened V by 2 bases and J by 6 bases, and 14 bases separated the two germline ends. CDR3 sequence: CASSQLPLSSEQYF. Here the CDR3 DNA reads TGTGCCAGCAGCCAACTCCCGCTTAGTAGCGAGCAGTACTTC.

This clonotype has only a few counts. The chain uses TRBV6-5 and TRBJ1-6; D unresolved. The CDR3 totals 16 residues. Germline V gene lookup returns CDR1 MNHEY and CDR2 SVGAGI. The germline V and J ends were trimmed by 0 bases and 0 bases, with 6 bases remaining between them. This chain's CDR3 is CASSYSRSSYNSPLHF. The CDR3 DNA follows: TGTGCCAGCAGTTACTCCCGGAGCTCCTATAATTCACCCCTCCACTTT.

This clonotype has ten or more counts. The chain carries TRBV20-1 and TRBJ1-1; D is unclear. This CDR3 region has 17 residues. The V and J ends lost 1 base and 4 bases respectively, with 22 bases between them. The germline V gene has CDR1 DFQATT and CDR2 SNEGSKA (reference sequence). CDR3 sequence reads: CSARVLNEAVRSTEAFF. CDR3 DNA: TGCAGTGCTAGAGTCCTAAACGAGGCAGTTAGGTCCACTGAAGCTTTCTTT.

This clonotype rates as medium-sized. J is TRBJ2-7 and V is TRBV4-1, with TRBD2 identical over 7 bases. Per germline, CDR1 MGHRA and CDR2 YSYEKL. The CDR3 totals 14 residues. V lost 1 base and J lost 9; bases outside the gene matches: 9. The CDR3 here is CASSQAWGGKLQYF. The CDR3 DNA follows: TGCGCCAGCAGCCAAGCCTGGGGAGGGAAACTGCAGTACTTC.

This clonotype is medium-sized. This sequence joins TRBV28 and TRBJ2-7, with 10 bases lining up with TRBD2. This CDR3 contains 15 residues. Per the germline V gene, CDR1 is MDHEN and CDR2 is SYDVKM. V shed 8 bases, J shed 5 bases, and the junction held 12 bases outside the gene matches. The CDR3 DNA is TGTGCCAGCTGCCCCGGGGGACTAGCGAGAAACGAGCAGTACTTC. Its translation: CASCPGGLARNEQYF. Drawing the rest from reference TRBV28 and TRBJ2-7, the complete variable domain is DVKVTQSSRYLVKRTGEKVFLECVQDMDHENMFWYRQDPGLGLRLIYFSYDVKMKEKGDIPEGYSVSREKKERFSLILESASTNQTSMYLCASCPGGLARNEQYFGPGTRLTVT.

The rearrangement uses TRBV3-1 and TRBJ2-7; no definite D call. The CDR3 loop spans 12 amino acids. Germline V CDR1 and CDR2: LGHDT, YNNKEL (reference sequence). Trimming left V 4 bases short and J 3 bases short, with 7 bases between. The CDR3 DNA is TGTGCCAGCAGCCCCACGGGCTACGAGCAGTACTTC. Its translation is CASSPTGYEQYF.

The table lists this clonotype with many counts. This chain links TRBV2 with TRBJ2-7; unclear D gene. The CDR3 has 13 amino acids. Per germline, CDR1 SNHLY and CDR2 FYNNEI. V lost 2 bases to trimming and J lost 1 base, with 6 bases between them. The CDR3 loop is CASSEQVSYEQYF. The CDR3, as DNA: TGTGCCAGCAGTGAACAGGTTTCCTACGAGCAGTACTTC.

This clonotype was detected only a few times. This chain uses TRBV12-3 or TRBV12-4 with TRBJ2-4; either TRBD1 or TRBD2 may fit D (5 bases each). The V end lost 3 bases, the J end lost 1 base, and 10 bases lay between the germline ends. This CDR3 has 15 amino acids. DNA for the CDR3: TGTGCCAGCAGTTTCGAGGGGTCGGCCAAAAACATTCAGTACTTC. It codes for CASSFEGSAKNIQYF.